The 31 T cell receptor beta chains given below trace back to one sample, sequenced in a study of beta chain features in type 1 diabetes. Expressed TCRB transcripts were sequenced because the isolated RNA had all been reverse transcribed beforehand. Sequencing was performed with immunoSEQ multiplex PCR; in TCRdb, only in-frame clones are kept and a portion is missing. This sample has roughly 500,000 clones, with roughly 11% found just once. Sequencing was performed on naive CD4+ T cells from blood. Receptors were obtained from a woman aged 18-30 years in good health.

The chain has TRBV5-4 and TRBJ2-1; D is possibly TRBD1 (6 bases). The CDR3 spans 16 residues. V lost 4 bases and J 0 bases, leaving 14 bases between the germline ends. CDR1 SGHNT and CDR2 YYREEE come from the germline V gene (reference sequence). This chain's CDR3 is CASSLGTTYSYNEQFF. As DNA, the CDR3 is TGTGCCAGCAGCCTGGGGACAACGTACTCCTACAATGAGCAGTTCTTC.

This rearrangement joins TRBV5-1 to TRBJ1-6, with D hard to call. The CDR3 is 13 residues long. The V gene lost 0 bases and the J gene lost 10 bases, with 8 bases spanning the gap. Germline CDR1 is SGHRS and CDR2 is YFSETQ. The chain's CDR3 is CASSLETRSPLHF. CDR3 bases: TGCGCCAGCAGCTTGGAGACCCGGTCACCCCTCCACTTT.

This clone was observed a handful of times. The chain couples TRBV7-2 to TRBJ2-1; D could derive from TRBD1 or TRBD2 (5 bases each). V was clipped by 7 bases and J by 6 bases, with 22 bases between them. The germline gives CDR1 SGHTA, CDR2 FQGNSA. This CDR3 contains 16 residues. The CDR3 reads CASTDYRRKGFNEQFF. CDR3 nucleotide sequence: TGTGCCAGCACCGACTACAGGAGGAAGGGGTTCAATGAGCAGTTCTTC. The variable domain in full, with the rest retrieved from reference TRBV7-2 and TRBJ2-1, is GAGVSQSPSNKVTEKGKDVELRCDPISGHTALYWYRQSLGQGLEFLIYFQGNSAPDKSGLPSDRFSAERTGGSVSTLTIQRTQQEDSAVYLCASTDYRRKGFNEQFFGPGTRLTVL.

V usage is TRBV4-3 and J usage is TRBJ2-1, with 10 bases fitting TRBD1. From germline, CDR1 is LGHNA and CDR2 YSLEER. The CDR3 sequence is 16 residues long. Unmatched junction bases numbered 11, after V lost 4 bases and J lost 8 bases. The CDR3 DNA reads as TGCGCCAGCAGCCCCTGGCGGGACAGGGGCATGGATGAGCAGTTCTTC. Protein product: CASSPWRDRGMDEQFF.

This clone was picked up a small number of times. This sequence joins TRBV11-2 and TRBJ1-2; no reliable D call. Germline CDR1 reads SGHAT; CDR2 reads FQNNGV. This CDR3 is built from 13 residues. V was trimmed by 0 bases and J by 8 bases, leaving 10 bases between them. The CDR3 is CASSLEWGSGYTF. CDR3 DNA sequence: TGTGCCAGCAGCTTAGAGTGGGGAAGCGGCTACACCTTC.

CDR3 amino acids: CASSVLSNYGYTF. The CDR3 nucleotides are TGTGCCAGCAGCGTTCTATCTAACTATGGCTACACCTTC. This rearrangement joins TRBV9 to TRBJ1-2; D not resolved. This CDR3 has 13 residues. Germline V gene sequence: CDR1 SGDLS, CDR2 YYNGEE. Trimming stripped 2 bases from V and 0 bases from J, with 5 bases between.

This clone turned up a few times. The chain uses TRBV7-9 and TRBJ2-2; possibly TRBD1 for D (5 bases). V dropped 3 bases and J dropped 3 bases, with 8 bases sitting between them. Germline-derived CDR1 and CDR2 are SEHNR and FQNEAQ (reference sequence). There are 14 residues in the CDR3. The CDR3 loop is CASSFSRDTGELFF. The DNA of the CDR3 is TGTGCCAGCAGCTTCAGCAGGGACACCGGGGAGCTGTTTTTT.

This chain connects TRBV4-3 to TRBJ1-4; D gene unclear. The length of the CDR3 is 16 residues. Trimming took off 2 bases at V and 8 bases at J, with 18 bases between the two ends. CDR1 LGHNA and CDR2 YSLEER come from the germline V gene. CDR3 in amino acids: CASSQRDRVVAEKLFF. CDR3 DNA sequence: TGCGCCAGCAGCCAAAGGGATCGGGTGGTTGCGGAAAAACTGTTTTTT.

J is TRBJ1-1 and V is TRBV30; no clear D gene. Trimming stripped 1 base from V and 7 bases from J, with 13 bases between. Germline V gene data show CDR1 as GTSNPN and CDR2 as SVGIG (reference sequence). The CDR3 consists of 13 residues. The CDR3 region has the DNA TGTGCCTGGAGTGAGCTGCCTATCTATGAAGCTTTCTTT. Translation: CAWSELPIYEAFF.

This clone was detected only a few times. The chain recombines TRBV27 with TRBJ1-2; possibly TRBD1 for D (6 bases). CDR1 MNHEY and CDR2 SMNVEV come from the germline V gene (reference sequence). There are 14 residues in the CDR3. Trimming removed 2 bases from V and 8 bases from J, with 15 bases in between. The CDR3 DNA reads as TGTGCCAGCAGTTTAACCGCAGGGGCGGGCGGCTACACCTTC. Translation: CASSLTAGAGGYTF.

The V gene is TRBV7-2, the J gene TRBJ2-2, with 10 bases aligning to TRBD2. CDR3 length equals 19 residues. Germline V CDR1 and CDR2: SGHTA, FQGNSA. Trimming cost V 1 base and J 4 bases; bases outside gene matches: 12. The CDR3 DNA reads as TGTGCCAGCAGCTTAGTAGTCCTAGCGGGAGCCCGCATCACCGGGGAGCTGTTTTTT. This gives the protein CASSLVVLAGARITGELFF.

This clone has ten or more counts. The chain is built from TRBV7-9 and TRBJ2-7, with D uncertain. With 0 bases removed from V and 1 base from J, the gap between germline ends came to 7 bases. CDR1 SEHNR and CDR2 FQNEAQ come from the germline V gene (reference sequence). This CDR3 is 14 amino acids long. CDR3 nucleotides: TGTGCCAGCAGCTTAGCGGTAGGATCCTACGAGCAGTACGTC. It specifies CASSLAVGSYEQYV.

CDR3 protein: CASSLAPSGPYNEQFF. In nucleotides, the CDR3 is TGCGCCAGCAGCTTGGCACCTAGCGGTCCCTACAATGAGCAGTTCTTC. V usage is TRBV5-1 and J usage is TRBJ2-1; 7 bases align to TRBD2. Germline CDR1 reads SGHRS; CDR2 reads YFSETQ. The CDR3 loop spans 16 amino acids. Trimming cost V 0 bases and J 2 bases; bases outside gene matches: 5. The whole variable domain, remainder taken from reference TRBV5-1 and TRBJ2-1, is KAGVTQTPRYLIKTRGQQVTLSCSPISGHRSVSWYQQTPGQGLQFLFEYFSETQRNKGNFPGRFSGRQFSNSRSEMNVSTLELGDSALYLCASSLAPSGPYNEQFFGPGTRLTVL.

In this sample, this clone turned up a few times. This chain uses TRBV29-1 with TRBJ2-3; D possibly corresponds to TRBD2 (7 bases). Trimming stripped 7 bases from V and 3 bases from J, with 14 bases between. CDR3 length equals 13 residues. Germline CDR1 is SQVTM and CDR2 is ANQGSEA. CDR3 loop: CSAAGAMTDTQYF. In nucleotides, the CDR3 is TGCAGCGCGGCGGGGGCAATGACAGATACGCAGTATTTT.

In this sample, this clone turned up a few times. The rearrangement uses TRBV29-1 and TRBJ1-1; unclear D gene. CDR1 and CDR2 (germline): SQVTM, ANQGSEA. The CDR3 has 10 residues. V lost 4 bases and J 7 bases, leaving 7 bases between the germline ends. The CDR3 loop reads CSVAVLEAFF. The CDR3 DNA is TGCAGCGTTGCCGTCCTTGAAGCTTTCTTT.

Ten or more counts support this clone. The chain joins TRBV13 to TRBJ2-1; no clear D. The germline V gene has CDR1 PRHDT and CDR2 FYEKMQ (reference sequence). The germline V and J ends were trimmed by 5 bases and 0 bases, with 11 bases remaining between them. CDR3 length equals 15 residues. CDR3 sequence (DNA): TGTGCCAGCAGCATTACTAAGAGCTCCTACAATGAGCAGTTCTTC. Residues: CASSITKSSYNEQFF.

V gene TRBV6-5 combines with J gene TRBJ1-6, with 8 bases aligning to TRBD1. CDR3 length: 13 amino acids. J gave up 9 bases and V 5 bases, and 3 bases lay outside the gene matches. Germline loops: CDR1 MNHEY, CDR2 SVGAGI. This CDR3 reads CASSPQGASPLHF. The CDR3 region has the DNA TGTGCCAGCAGTCCCCAGGGGGCTTCACCCCTCCACTTT.

This clone was seen a handful of times. The chain couples TRBV25-1 to TRBJ2-1, with 7 bases matching TRBD2. The germline V gene has CDR1 MGHDK and CDR2 SYGVNS. V shed 6 bases and J 7 bases; nucleotides not matched to a gene: 9. The CDR3 covers 14 residues. The CDR3 bases are TGTGCCAGCAGCCCGGGACTACGGATGAATGAGCAGTTCTTC. Its translation is CASSPGLRMNEQFF.

CDR3 in amino acids: CASSLTPTEKNIQYF. The DNA of the CDR3 is TGTGCCAGCAGCCTCACCCCAACAGAGAAAAACATTCAGTACTTC. This chain uses TRBV7-9 with TRBJ2-4; no clear D gene. Trimming took 5 bases from V and 4 from J, leaving 15 bases between them. The CDR3 totals 15 residues. The germline CDR1 and CDR2 sequences are SEHNR and FQNEAQ (reference sequence).

The J gene is TRBJ1-5, the V gene TRBV7-3; D is ambiguous. The CDR3 spans 13 residues. Trimming removed 1 base at V and 5 bases at J, with 6 bases between. Looked up from germline, CDR1 is SGHTA and CDR2 is FQGTGA. The chain's CDR3 is CASSLNGDQPQHF. The CDR3 DNA sequence: TGTGCCAGCAGCTTAAACGGAGATCAGCCCCAGCATTTT.

The genes are TRBV6-5 and TRBJ2-5; D may be TRBD1 (6 bases). The V gene lost 4 bases and the J gene lost 3 bases, with 12 bases spanning the gap. The CDR3 covers 14 residues. In germline, CDR1 is MNHEY, CDR2 SVGAGI. CDR3 coding DNA: TGTGCCAGCAGTTCCCACAGGGTAAAAGAGACCCAGTACTTC. Residues: CASSSHRVKETQYF.

The V call is TRBV9, the J call TRBJ1-4, with a tentative D call TRBD1 (6 bases). CDR1 is SGDLS and CDR2 is YYNGEE in the germline V gene. Trimming left V 4 bases short and J 3 bases short, with 13 bases between. The CDR3 length is 15 residues. CDR3 coding DNA: TGTGCCAGCAGCTCCGGTCCAGGGGCTAATGAAAAACTGTTTTTT. Its translation is CASSSGPGANEKLFF.

The table lists this clone with a few counts. The chain is built from TRBV7-2 and TRBJ2-5, with D hard to call. Germline V gene sequence: CDR1 SGHTA, CDR2 FQGNSA. V was pared by 1 base and J by 7 bases, with 13 bases between. This CDR3 comprises 14 residues. Here the CDR3 reads CASSLDDITGTQYF. The CDR3 DNA is TGTGCCAGCAGCTTAGATGACATTACTGGGACCCAGTACTTC.

Here the CDR3 DNA reads TGCGCCAGCAGCTTGTTTCGCGATGGCAATTATGGCTACACCTTC. The encoded protein is CASSLFRDGNYGYTF. The rearrangement joins TRBV5-1 to TRBJ1-2; D remains unclear. Germline V gives CDR1 SGHRS, CDR2 YFSETQ. The CDR3 has 15 amino acids. The V end lost 1 base, the J end lost 5 bases, and 15 bases lay between the germline ends.

The chain joins TRBV6-6 to TRBJ2-6, with a weak D call TRBD1 (6 bases). V gave up 8 bases and J gave up 0 bases, with 14 bases separating them. Germline CDR1 reads MNHNY; CDR2 reads SVGAGI (reference sequence). The CDR3 spans 16 residues. The CDR3 DNA is TGTGCCAGCGGTGGGGACACCTTCTCTGGGGCCAACGTCCTGACTTTC. Amino acids: CASGGDTFSGANVLTF.

This chain uses TRBV4-1 with TRBJ1-1; D possibly corresponds to TRBD1 (5 bases). The germline V and J ends were trimmed by 1 base and 10 bases, with 16 bases remaining between them. Germline V lookup: CDR1 MGHRA, CDR2 YSYEKL. The length of the CDR3 is 14 residues. The CDR3 reads CASSQVGRVGLAFF. The CDR3 nucleotides read TGCGCCAGCAGCCAAGTGGGGCGGGTTGGTCTAGCTTTCTTT.

J is TRBJ2-3 and V is TRBV6-5; TRBD2 might be the D (5 bases). The CDR3 is 15 residues long. CDR1 MNHEY and CDR2 SVGAGI come from the germline V gene. Trimming took 8 bases from V and 6 from J, leaving 21 bases between them. CDR3 nucleotide sequence: TGTGCCAGCGCCGGGCGGACTTCTTTATTGGATACGCAGTATTTT. Its translation is CASAGRTSLLDTQYF.

On this clone itself: An end of the junction differs from the germline gene, which may be a read error. The gene calls are TRBV5-4 and TRBJ2-5; 11 positions match TRBD2. Germline CDR1 SGHNT, CDR2 YYREEE (reference sequence). The length of the CDR3 is 15 residues. The CDR3 DNA is TGTGCCAGCAGTTTGGGACTAGCGGACCAAGAGACCCAGTACTTC. It yields the protein CASSLGLADQETQYF.

The genes are TRBV12-5 and TRBJ1-1; possible D gene TRBD1, 5 bases. This CDR3 is built from 15 residues. V was pared by 1 base and J by 2 bases, with 11 bases between. The germline gives CDR1 LGHNT, CDR2 FRNRAP. The CDR3 nucleotides are TGTGCTAGTGGTTTGGCGAGGACACTTAACACTGAAGCTTTCTTT. Translated: CASGLARTLNTEAFF.

This clone has just a few counts. V and J are TRBV2 and TRBJ1-5; D gene ambiguous. The CDR3 extends over 14 amino acids. V lost 5 bases and J lost 0, with 8 bases in between. In germline, CDR1 is SNHLY, CDR2 FYNNEI. The CDR3 DNA reads TGTGCCAGCAGTTACAGCAATAGCAATCAGCCCCAGCATTTT. This translates into CASSYSNSNQPQHF.

This clone has only a few counts. The chain combines TRBV9 with TRBJ2-3, with no clear D. V dropped 0 bases and J dropped 0 bases, with 8 bases sitting between them. Looked up from germline, CDR1 is SGDLS and CDR2 is YYNGEE. The CDR3 runs to 15 residues. CDR3 bases: TGTGCCAGCAGCGTAGGACCGACTAGCACAGATACGCAGTATTTT. Its protein is CASSVGPTSTDTQYF.